The 27 T cell receptor beta chains listed next were all sequenced from one sample in a study of cytomegalovirus exposure and HLA in healthy donors. 13 Jbeta primers and 60 Vbeta primers were used for the PCR. Data came from immunoSEQ multiplex PCR; TCRdb stores just in-frame clones and leaves some out. The data include 150,000 to 200,000 clones; the top ten clones carry less than 6.5%. What was sequenced was PBMCs. The origin of the receptors is a young man in good health and CMV-seronegative.

The CDR3 nucleotides are TGTGCCAGCAGCGGACAGGGCACAGATACGCAGTATTTT. Protein: CASSGQGTDTQYF. The gene calls are TRBV25-1 and TRBJ2-3; 7 nucleotides line up with TRBD1. In germline, CDR1 is MGHDK, CDR2 SYGVNS. This CDR3 spans 13 amino acids. V lost 6 bases and J lost 1; bases outside the gene matches: 1.

The CDR3 DNA reads as TGTGCCATCAGTGCCCGGGATCAGCCCCAGCATTTT. Its protein is CAISARDQPQHF. The V call is TRBV10-3, the J call TRBJ1-5; D gene uncertain. CDR3 length: 12 amino acids. V shed 4 bases and J shed 5 bases, with 6 bases lying between them. Germline lookup yields CDR1 ENHRY and CDR2 SYGVKD.

V usage is TRBV5-1 and J usage is TRBJ2-3, with TRBD2 as a possible D gene (6 bases). Germline lookup yields CDR1 SGHRS and CDR2 YFSETQ. The germline V and J ends were trimmed by 5 bases and 3 bases, with 13 bases remaining between them. This CDR3 is built from 14 residues. The CDR3 sequence is CASSQGTPTDTQYF. The CDR3 coding sequence is TGCGCCAGCAGTCAAGGGACTCCAACAGATACGCAGTATTTT.

The chain couples TRBV11-2 to TRBJ2-1; D might be TRBD2 (5 bases). Trimming cost V 5 bases and J 0 bases, with 17 bases left between them. Looked up from germline, CDR1 is SGHAT and CDR2 is FQNNGV. The CDR3 is 17 amino acids. The CDR3 here is CASSNPPEGNSYNEQFF. The CDR3 coding sequence is TGTGCCAGCAGCAATCCACCCGAGGGAAACTCCTACAATGAGCAGTTCTTC. Filled out from reference TRBV11-2 and TRBJ2-1, the complete variable domain reads EAGVAQSPRYKIIEKRQSVAFWCNPISGHATLYWYQQILGQGPKLLIQFQNNGVVDDSQLPKDRFSAERLKGVDSTLKIQPAKLEDSAVYLCASSNPPEGNSYNEQFFGPGTRLTVL.

The rearrangement links TRBV5-5 to TRBJ1-5; D not certain. Per the germline V gene, CDR1 is SGHKS and CDR2 is YYEKEE (reference sequence). Trimming took off 4 bases at V and 8 bases at J, with 16 bases between the two ends. CDR3 size: 14 residues. CDR3 nucleotides: TGTGCCAGCAGCCCTGGTTCCGGGTTAGAGCCCCAGCATTTT. It is translated as CASSPGSGLEPQHF.

This chain links TRBV28 with TRBJ2-3; TRBD2 agrees at 11 bases. Germline values: CDR1 MDHEN, CDR2 SYDVKM. V lost 7 bases to trimming and J lost 6 bases; unmatched junction nucleotides: 9. This CDR3 is 15 amino acids long. For the CDR3, the DNA is TGTGCCAGCACCCTTAGCGGGAGGGGGCGGGATACGCAGTATTTT. Protein product: CASTLSGRGRDTQYF.

The chain recombines TRBV7-2 with TRBJ2-7; tentative D call: TRBD2 (5 bases). This CDR3 is built from 15 residues. With 1 base removed from V and 7 bases from J, the gap between germline ends came to 17 bases. Germline CDR1 is SGHTA and CDR2 is FQGNSA. CDR3 in DNA: TGTGCCAGCAGCTTAGATGTAAACGGGGTTTATGAGCAGTACTTC. Translated: CASSLDVNGVYEQYF.

The chain recombines TRBV11-1 with TRBJ2-1, with 8 positions matching TRBD2. This CDR3 contains 15 residues. CDR1 SGHAT and CDR2 FQDESV come from the germline V gene (reference sequence). V gave up 5 bases and J gave up 2 bases; unmatched junction bases: 5. CDR3 protein: CASSRSGSPYNEQFF. CDR3 bases: TGTGCCAGCAGCCGGAGCGGGAGTCCCTACAATGAGCAGTTCTTC.

Details on this clone: The CDR3 does not close with the conserved phenylalanine or tryptophan, likely indicating a read error. The DNA is omitted, as the CDR3 cannot be located on it reliably, and the CDR3 follows TCRdb's listing. The rearrangement joins TRBV4-2 to TRBJ1-2. The CDR3 is 12 residues long, counting both termini. Germline V lookup: CDR1 LGHNA, CDR2 YNFKEQ. The CDR3 sequence: CASSQEGAILTY.

J is TRBJ1-1 and V is TRBV6-1; D gene ambiguous. With 5 bases removed from V and 0 bases from J, the gap between germline ends came to 13 bases. Germline CDR1 and CDR2: MNHNS and SASEGT. The CDR3 extends over 15 amino acids. CDR3 coding DNA: TGTGCCAGCAGTTTGGATGGGCAAATGAACACTGAAGCTTTCTTT. Translated, it gives CASSLDGQMNTEAFF.

The chain links TRBV27 to TRBJ2-1; 11 bases fit TRBD1. The CDR3 contains 16 residues. V was clipped by 5 bases and J by 0 bases; unmatched bases: 3. From germline, CDR1 is MNHEY and CDR2 SMNVEV (reference sequence). DNA for the CDR3: TGTGCCAGCAGTACCGGGACAGGGGGCTCCTACAATGAGCAGTTCTTC. It translates to CASSTGTGGSYNEQFF.

The gene calls are TRBV11-1 and TRBJ1-4; 7 bases match TRBD1. J lost 4 bases, V lost 5 bases, and 7 bases had no gene match. The CDR3 length is 15 residues. The germline V gene has CDR1 SGHAT and CDR2 FQDESV (reference sequence). CDR3 DNA sequence: TGTGCCAGCAGCCCAGGGACAGTCAGTAATGAAAAACTGTTTTTT. This encodes CASSPGTVSNEKLFF.

The chain carries TRBV10-3 and TRBJ2-1; 12 nucleotides line up with TRBD2. The V and J ends lost 0 bases and 9 bases, in that order; junction bases with no gene match: 9. Germline V gene sequence: CDR1 ENHRY, CDR2 SYGVKD. The CDR3 has 17 amino acids. The CDR3 DNA reads as TGTGCCATCAGTGAGTCAAGTCGGACTAGCGGGATAGGTGAGCAGTTCTTC. Encoded protein: CAISESSRTSGIGEQFF.

The chain combines TRBV7-7 with TRBJ2-2, with D possibly TRBD1 on 5 matching bases. The CDR3 length is 14 residues. Per the germline V gene, CDR1 is SSHAT and CDR2 is FNYEAQ (reference sequence). V dropped 5 bases and J dropped 4 bases, with 11 bases sitting between them. For the CDR3, the DNA is TGTGCCAGCAGCCCAACGACAGCCACCGGGGAGCTGTTTTTT. Amino acids: CASSPTTATGELFF.

The V and J genes are TRBV2 and TRBJ2-5, with D tentatively TRBD1 (6 bases). The CDR3 loop spans 14 amino acids. Trimming shortened V by 6 bases and J by 1 base, and 12 bases separated the two germline ends. CDR1 is SNHLY, CDR2 FYNNEI, per germline. The CDR3 coding sequence is TGTGCCAGCAGGATTGGGACACCCCAAGAGACCCAGTACTTC. This translates into CASRIGTPQETQYF.

This sequence joins TRBV6-5 and TRBJ2-7; 8 bases align to TRBD2. Germline V lookup: CDR1 MNHEY, CDR2 SVGAGI. V shed 5 bases, J shed 0 bases, and the junction held 6 bases outside the gene matches. The CDR3 is 15 amino acids. Here the CDR3 DNA reads TGTGCCAGCAGTCATAGCGGGACGAGCTCCTACGAGCAGTACTTC. The encoded protein is CASSHSGTSSYEQYF.

The V and J genes are TRBV9 and TRBJ2-5; no clear D gene. The CDR3 runs to 12 residues. Germline V gene lookup returns CDR1 SGDLS and CDR2 YYNGEE. V was pared by 3 bases and J by 3 bases, with 6 bases between. The CDR3 nucleotides read TGTGCCAGCAGCGCCTACGAAGAGACCCAGTACTTC. Its translation: CASSAYEETQYF.

This chain connects TRBV18 to TRBJ1-5; D gene unclear. The CDR3 spans 14 residues. Between the trimmed V and J ends, which lost 0 bases and 6 bases, there was a span of 9 bases. The germline V gene has CDR1 KGHSH and CDR2 LQKENI. CDR3 loop: CASSPPTTAQPQHF. The CDR3, as DNA: TGTGCCAGCTCACCACCGACGACTGCTCAGCCCCAGCATTTT.

The chain carries TRBV27 and TRBJ2-5, with D maybe TRBD1 (5 bases). In germline, CDR1 is MNHEY, CDR2 SMNVEV (reference sequence). This CDR3 spans 15 amino acids. V dropped 2 bases and J dropped 0 bases, with 10 bases sitting between them. The CDR3 DNA sequence: TGTGCCAGCAGTTTAACAGGAGCGTACCAAGAGACCCAGTACTTC. It specifies CASSLTGAYQETQYF.

V is TRBV10-3 and J is TRBJ1-1; D uncertain. This CDR3 is built from 12 residues. V shed 8 bases and J shed 2 bases, with 9 bases lying between them. Germline CDR1 is ENHRY and CDR2 is SYGVKD. The CDR3 DNA sequence: TGTGCCATCGCACAGTCAAACACTGAAGCTTTCTTT. This gives the protein CAIAQSNTEAFF.

A remark on this clone: An end of the junction differs from the germline gene, which may be a read error. The sample has other DNA sequences that encode this CDR3 too. This sequence joins TRBV19 and TRBJ1-1, with D hard to call. This CDR3 has 14 residues. The germline V gene has CDR1 LNHDA and CDR2 SQIVND (reference sequence). CDR3 in amino acids: CASSRRSPSTEAFF. In DNA, the CDR3 is TGTGCCAGTAGTCGGCGGTCCCCCAGCACTGAAGCCTTCTTT.

This rearrangement joins TRBV5-6 to TRBJ2-1; 9 nucleotides align to TRBD1. The trim removed 1 base at V and 6 bases at J, leaving 5 bases unmatched. CDR3 length: 15 residues. The germline gives CDR1 SGHDT, CDR2 YYEEEE. The CDR3 protein is CASSLYRGRVNEQFF. The CDR3 DNA is TGTGCCAGCAGCTTGTACAGGGGGCGCGTCAATGAGCAGTTCTTC.

The V gene is TRBV5-4, the J gene TRBJ1-1; 10 bases are shared with TRBD1. The V gene end was trimmed by 4 bases and the J gene end by 1 base; junction bases not matched to a gene: 10. Germline lookup yields CDR1 SGHNT and CDR2 YYREEE (reference sequence). This CDR3 has 17 residues. This chain's CDR3 is CASSHGRDRGWNTEAFF. CDR3 nucleotides: TGTGCCAGCAGCCACGGCCGGGACAGGGGATGGAACACTGAAGCTTTCTTT.

The genes are TRBV7-6 and TRBJ1-1; 7 bases map to TRBD1. Per germline, CDR1 SGHVS and CDR2 FNYEAQ. The length of the CDR3 is 18 residues. The junction had 15 bases not matched to a gene; V was cut back by 4 bases and J by 1 base. The CDR3 coding sequence is TGTGCCAGCAGCTCGGAAGGGGGCTCTGCCTGGGGGAACACTGAAGCTTTCTTT. Encoded protein: CASSSEGGSAWGNTEAFF.

The chain uses TRBV15 and TRBJ1-1, with TRBD1 matching 8 bases. The J segment lost 4 bases and the V segment lost 0 bases, leaving 4 bases of the junction unmatched. The CDR3 contains 15 residues. Germline assignment: CDR1 LNHNV and CDR2 YYDKDF (reference sequence). The CDR3 nucleotides read TGTGCCACCAGCAGAGACAGGGGGCGTGCCACTGAAGCTTTCTTT. Residues: CATSRDRGRATEAFF.

DNA for the CDR3: TGTGCCAGCGGGGGCAGTCGGTCCTACGAGCAGTACTTC. This codes for CASGGSRSYEQYF. This chain uses TRBV7-9 with TRBJ2-7; D is perhaps TRBD1 (6 bases). Trimming left V 8 bases short and J 1 base short, with 12 bases between. Looked up from germline, CDR1 is SEHNR and CDR2 is FQNEAQ (reference sequence). The length of the CDR3 is 13 residues.

The rearrangement links TRBV5-1 to TRBJ2-4; 7 bases fit TRBD2. The CDR3 has 15 amino acids. The J segment lost 8 bases and the V segment lost 3 bases, leaving 11 bases of the junction unmatched. Germline V CDR1 and CDR2: SGHRS, YFSETQ. In DNA form, the CDR3 reads TGCGCCAGCAGCTCCGCCGGGGGGAGCGGCGACATTCAGTACTTC. Amino acids: CASSSAGGSGDIQYF.